The rows below give T cell receptor beta chains drawn from one sample of a study of response to subunit inactivated influenza vaccine. TCRdb re-called the RT-PCR reads with MiXCR, one entry per CDR3 protein. The sample holds about 650,000 distinct CDR3 sequences, 15% to 18% seen once. This specimen was PBMCs from blood, taken 12 days after vaccination. These receptors were taken from a man aged 50 to 59 who received an inactivated influenza vaccine. CDR3s include the opening cysteine and the closing phenylalanine or tryptophan. Fields, in order: CDR3 length, V gene, D gene, clone size, J gene, CDR3 DNA, CDR3 protein. The D gene is left open where the match is weak. Some rows mark clone size as missing; the rest say once, few, many or name a class of expanded clone.

13	TRBV7-2	TRBD1	NA	TRBJ1-1	TGTGCCAGCAGGGTGACAGGGGTCACTGAAGCTTTCTTT	CASRVTGVTEAFF
14	TRBV10-3	NA	few	TRBJ1-2	TGTGCCATCAGTGATTACACAGGGCTTATTGGCTACACCTTC	CAISDYTGLIGYTF
17	TRBV21-1	NA	once	TRBJ2-7	TGTGCCAGCAGCAAAGATACTAGCGGGAGAGGCGCCTACGAGCAGTACTTC	CASSKDTSGRGAYEQYF
13	TRBV5-1	NA	few	TRBJ2-5	TGCGCCAGCAGCTCGACCCCCTCAGAGACCCAGTACTTC	CASSSTPSETQYF
13	TRBV6-6	NA	NA	TRBJ1-2	TGTGCCAGCAGTAAAGGACTTTATTATGGCTACACCTTC	CASSKGLYYGYTF
13	TRBV11-2	TRBD2	NA	TRBJ2-1	TGTGCCAGCAGCTGCACTAGCGGGGATGAGCAGTTCTTC	CASSCTSGDEQFF
15	TRBV20-1	TRBD2	NA	TRBJ2-7	TGCAGTGCTAGAAGGGCTAGCGGGAGTATCTACGAGCAGTACTTC	CSARRASGSIYEQYF
16	TRBV12-3/TRBV12-4	TRBD2	few	TRBJ2-1	TGTGCCAGCAGTTCCTCCGGGACTAGCGGGAACAATGAGCAGTTCTTC	CASSSSGTSGNNEQFF
16	TRBV27	NA	NA	TRBJ2-3	TGTGCCAGCAGTCCCTTCATCGGAAGTGGTGTAGATACGCAGTATTTT	CASSPFIGSGVDTQYF
20	TRBV11-1	TRBD1	few	TRBJ2-3	TGTGCCAGCAGCCCACTAAAAGCGGTGCACAGGGGACGAAGTCCAGATACGCAGTATTTT	CASSPLKAVHRGRSPDTQYF
14	TRBV19	NA	few	TRBJ2-2	TGTGCCAGTAGTATGTCCCCAAACACCGGGGAGCTGTTTTTT	CASSMSPNTGELFF
15	TRBV7-2	NA	many	TRBJ2-1	TGTGCCAGCAGCTTAGTTGGGGCCACCTACAATGAGCAGTTCTTC	CASSLVGATYNEQFF
13	TRBV7-2	NA	NA	TRBJ2-7	TGTGCCAGCAGCTCTCGGGCTGACTACGAGCAGTACTTC	CASSSRADYEQYF
16	TRBV5-1	TRBD2	NA	TRBJ2-3	TGCGCCAGCAGAAGTGGGACTAGCGGGTCCACAGATACGCAGTATTTT	CASRSGTSGSTDTQYF
17	TRBV7-2	NA	few	TRBJ1-2	TGTGCCAGCAGCTTAGGCCCCAGGGCGAGTAGGGGCTATGGCTACACCTTC	CASSLGPRASRGYGYTF
13	TRBV12-3/TRBV12-4	NA	many	TRBJ2-1	TGTGCCAGCAGTTTTAACGAGGGGCAGGAGCAGTTCTTC	CASSFNEGQEQFF
15	TRBV6-1	NA	NA	TRBJ2-1	TGTGCCAGCAGTGACCAGGGGGAGGGCCCCTATGAGCAGTTCTTC	CASSDQGEGPYEQFF
15	TRBV7-9	NA	NA	TRBJ1-4	TGTGCCAGCAGCGCCTTACAGGGAAGGGGAGAAAAACTGTTTTTT	CASSALQGRGEKLFF
14	TRBV20-1	NA	few	TRBJ1-1	TGCAGTGCTAGAGATCATGGGGGGGCGGATGAAGCTTTCTTT	CSARDHGGADEAFF
15	TRBV21-1	NA	NA	TRBJ2-7	TGTGACTCCGTCCGGGGCATCGGGGGGCGAAACGAGCAGTACTTC	CDSVRGIGGRNEQYF
15	TRBV6-1	TRBD2	many	TRBJ2-7	TGTGCCAGCAGACCGACGAGCGGGGGATCCTACGAGCAGTACTTC	CASRPTSGGSYEQYF
15	TRBV5-6	TRBD2	NA	TRBJ2-7	TGTGCCAGCAGCTTGGGCGGGGGGGGGCCCTACGAGCAGTACTTC	CASSLGGGGPYEQYF
15	TRBV28	TRBD1	NA	TRBJ2-4	TGTGCCAGCCGATCGAGGGGGCTAGCCAAAAACATTCAGTACTTC	CASRSRGLAKNIQYF
15	TRBV7-9	TRBD1	NA	TRBJ2-7	TGTGCCAGCAGCTTAGCTCAGGGGGCTACCTACGAGCAGTACTTC	CASSLAQGATYEQYF
16	TRBV7-2	NA	NA	TRBJ1-2	TGTGCCAGCAGCTTAGATCCCCCCGCAGGCCGCTATGGCTACACCTTC	CASSLDPPAGRYGYTF
16	TRBV11-2	TRBD2	few	TRBJ2-1	TGTGCCAGCAGCTTAGTACGCGGGGGGGCCGGTCATGAGCAGTTCTTC	CASSLVRGGAGHEQFF
13	TRBV5-5	NA	many	TRBJ2-1	TGTGCCAGCAGCTCCACTCATTACAATGAGCAGTTCTTC	CASSSTHYNEQFF
12	TRBV6-5	NA	NA	TRBJ1-1	TGTGCCAGCAGAAACAGGGTCACTGAAGCTTTCTTT	CASRNRVTEAFF
17	TRBV11-2	NA	NA	TRBJ2-1	TGTGCCAGCAGCTCTTTCCGGGGGCTTAGCTCCTACAATGAGCAGTTCTTC	CASSSFRGLSSYNEQFF
15	TRBV11-2	TRBD2	NA	TRBJ2-5	TGTGCCAGCAGTTGGCACACTAGCGGGAAGGAGACCCAGTACTTC	CASSWHTSGKETQYF
19	TRBV11-1	TRBD2	few	TRBJ2-1	TGTGCCAGCAGCGGAGGACTAGCGGGGGGGCTCAGCTCCTACAATGAGCAGTTCTTC	CASSGGLAGGLSSYNEQFF
15	TRBV3-1	NA	few	TRBJ2-5	TGTGCCAGCAGCCAAGATTGGTCCTTAGAAGAGACCCAGTACTTC	CASSQDWSLEETQYF
14	TRBV21-1	NA	NA	TRBJ2-2	TGTGCCAGCAGCAAGAGGGCAAACACCGGGGAGCTGTTTTTT	CASSKRANTGELFF
14	TRBV12-3/TRBV12-4	TRBD1	NA	TRBJ2-3	TGTGCCAGCAGCATGGACAGGGGGGTGGATACGCAGTATTTT	CASSMDRGVDTQYF
14	TRBV7-2	NA	few	TRBJ2-3	TGTGCCAGCAGCCCCGACGCCCCGCCAGATACGCAGTATTTT	CASSPDAPPDTQYF
13	TRBV10-2	NA	few	TRBJ2-4	TGCGCCAGCAGTGCGGGACATCGGAACATTCAGTACTTC	CASSAGHRNIQYF
12	TRBV7-2	NA	many	TRBJ1-2	TGTGCCAGCAGCTTCCCCAACTATGGCTACACCTTC	CASSFPNYGYTF
18	TRBV7-2	TRBD2	NA	TRBJ2-3	TGTGCCAGCAGCTTACGCCGAACTAGCGGGGGGGCTACAGATACGCAGTATTTT	CASSLRRTSGGATDTQYF
16	TRBV24-1	NA	few	TRBJ2-1	TGTGCCACCAGTGGGGCTGACGCTAGCTCCTACAATGAGCAGTTCTTC	CATSGADASSYNEQFF
16	TRBV2	TRBD1	NA	TRBJ2-1	TGTGCCAGCAGTGCCGGGCGACAGGGCTCCTACAATGAGCAGTTCTTC	CASSAGRQGSYNEQFF
11	TRBV12-3/TRBV12-4	NA	NA	TRBJ1-2	TGTGCCAGCAGAGACAGGAATGGCTACACCTTC	CASRDRNGYTF